The 25 T cell receptor beta chains given below trace back to one sample, sequenced in a study of control samples from healthy donors and cancer patients. TCRdb's copy holds only in-frame clones and misses some; the assay was immunoSEQ multiplex PCR. The profile covers 140,000 or so clones, with around nine tenths appearing a single time and less than 5.5% taken by the ten largest. Source material: blood. The receptors come from a man between 25 and 39 years old in good health.

The V and J genes are TRBV12-3 or TRBV12-4 and TRBJ1-1, with TRBD1 as a possible D gene (5 bases). Trimming took off 6 bases at V and 1 base at J, with 9 bases between the two ends. This CDR3 contains 13 residues. The CDR3 loop is CASRFGQNTEAFF. CDR3 DNA sequence: TGTGCCAGCAGATTCGGACAGAACACTGAAGCTTTCTTT.

Concerning this clone: The same CDR3 arises from other DNA sequences in this sample as well. This chain joins TRBV4-3 and TRBJ2-5, with 7 bases lining up with TRBD1. The CDR3 loop spans 14 amino acids. Looked up from germline, CDR1 is LGHNA and CDR2 is YSLEER. The V segment lost 1 base and the J segment 5 bases; nucleotides outside the gene matches: 4. The CDR3 bases are TGCGCCAGCAGCCAAGGAGGGGGCCGGGAGACCCAGTACTTC. This sequence encodes CASSQGGGRETQYF.

V is TRBV6-5 and J is TRBJ1-5, with D unresolved. This CDR3 region has 14 residues. The germline V and J ends were trimmed by 0 bases and 0 bases, with 3 bases remaining between them. Germline CDR1 reads MNHEY; CDR2 reads SVGAGI. This CDR3 is CASSYSGSNQPQHF. The CDR3 bases are TGTGCCAGCAGTTACTCAGGTAGCAATCAGCCCCAGCATTTT.

The chain has TRBV9 and TRBJ2-1; D possibly corresponds to TRBD2 (6 bases). The CDR3 length is 14 residues. V was shortened by 0 bases and J by 9 bases, with 13 bases between the two germline ends. Germline V lookup: CDR1 SGDLS, CDR2 YYNGEE. Here the CDR3 reads CASSVATSLGEQFF. CDR3 sequence (DNA): TGTGCCAGCAGCGTAGCTACTAGCCTAGGTGAGCAGTTCTTC.

This clone is a singleton in its sample. This chain joins TRBV7-2 and TRBJ2-5, with 9 bases lining up with TRBD1. Germline-derived CDR1 and CDR2 are SGHTA and FQGNSA. The CDR3 runs 15 residues. The V gene end was trimmed by 3 bases and the J gene end by 5 bases; junction bases not matched to a gene: 7. The CDR3 DNA reads TGTGCCAGCAGCTTTGTGGGACAGGGCAGCGAGACCCAGTACTTC. Its protein product is CASSFVGQGSETQYF.

The chain employs TRBV9 and TRBJ2-2, with no clear D. This CDR3 is built from 13 residues. V lost 7 bases, J lost 1 base, and 8 bases lay in between. Germline V gene lookup returns CDR1 SGDLS and CDR2 YYNGEE. The CDR3 coding sequence is TGTGCCAGCGGTCCGGTGAACACCGGGGAGCTGTTTTTT. Amino acids: CASGPVNTGELFF.

This chain joins TRBV12-3 or TRBV12-4 and TRBJ2-5; D unresolved. The CDR3 totals 12 residues. Trimming removed 4 bases from V and 5 bases from J, with 8 bases in between. CDR3 amino acids: CASSSDRETQYF. The CDR3 DNA sequence: TGTGCCAGCAGTTCCGACCGGGAGACCCAGTACTTC.

In DNA form, the CDR3 reads TGTGCCAGTAGTAACACAGGGTTAGCCAAAAACATTCAGTACTTC. Its protein product is CASSNTGLAKNIQYF. This chain links TRBV19 with TRBJ2-4, with a possible D match to TRBD1 (6 bases). V lost 4 bases and J 0 bases, leaving 10 bases between the germline ends. The CDR3 spans 15 residues. The germline V gene encodes CDR1 LNHDA and CDR2 SQIVND (reference sequence). The whole variable domain, filled in from reference TRBV19 and TRBJ2-4, reads DGGITQSPKYLFRKEGQNVTLSCEQNLNHDAMYWYRQDPGQGLRLIYYSQIVNDFQKGDIAEGYSVSREKKESFPLTVTSAQKNPTAFYLCASSNTGLAKNIQYFGAGTRLSVL.

This clone was picked up one time. V and J are TRBV21-1 and TRBJ1-5; TRBD1 is the table's D call and was not checked against the DNA. TRBV21-1 is shown as a pseudogene. CDR3 size: 19 residues. In nucleotides, the CDR3 is TGTGCCAGCAGCAAAAGCGGAGACAGGGCCCCGCGGGGCAATCAGCCCCAGCATTTT. This translates into CASSKSGDRAPRGNQPQHF.

The rearrangement links TRBV7-9 to TRBJ1-2; D is ambiguous. The CDR3 has 16 residues. V lost 5 bases to trimming and J lost 1 base, with 17 bases between them. Per the germline V gene, CDR1 is SEHNR and CDR2 is FQNEAQ (reference sequence). The CDR3 is CASSQGGHILNYGYTF. In DNA, the CDR3 is TGTGCCAGCAGCCAAGGAGGGCATATCCTTAACTATGGCTACACCTTC.

The rearrangement uses TRBV3-1 (or the pseudogene TRBV3-2) and TRBJ1-5; 7 bases map to TRBD1. Germline V CDR1 and CDR2: LGHDT, YNNKEL (reference sequence). J lost 3 bases, V lost 4 bases, and 3 bases had no gene match. This CDR3 is 14 amino acids long. CDR3 protein: CASSLGTDNQPQHF. CDR3 in DNA: TGTGCCAGCAGCCTCGGGACAGACAATCAGCCCCAGCATTTT.

The chain carries TRBV6-2 or TRBV6-3 and TRBJ2-1; D is perhaps TRBD1 (7 bases). CDR1 is MNHEY, CDR2 SVGEGT, per germline. Trimming took 2 bases from V and 4 from J, leaving 12 bases between them. This CDR3 spans 15 amino acids. CDR3: CASSYEGAGYNEQFF. The CDR3 bases are TGTGCCAGCAGTTACGAGGGGGCGGGGTACAATGAGCAGTTCTTC.

V gene TRBV6-2 or TRBV6-3 combines with J gene TRBJ2-7; no clear D. CDR3 length equals 11 residues. Looked up from germline, CDR1 is MNHEY and CDR2 is SVGEGT. V lost 4 bases and J lost 7, with 8 bases in between. CDR3 nucleotide sequence: TGTGCCAGCAGTTCCTACTATGAGCAGTACTTC. The encoded protein is CASSSYYEQYF.

The CDR3 DNA reads as TGCGCCAGCAGGACCGGGACAGGGGAAACTGAAGCTTTCTTT. Translation gives CASRTGTGETEAFF. This rearrangement joins TRBV5-1 to TRBJ1-1, with 10 bases fitting TRBD1. The germline CDR1 and CDR2 sequences are SGHRS and YFSETQ. J gave up 5 bases and V 5 bases, and 6 bases lay outside the gene matches. CDR3 length equals 14 residues.

This chain connects TRBV5-4 to TRBJ1-2; 9 bases align to TRBD1. Per germline, CDR1 SGHNT and CDR2 YYREEE (reference sequence). The CDR3 totals 13 residues. V lost 5 bases and J lost 5; bases outside the gene matches: 4. The CDR3 loop is CASRPGQGYGYTF. The CDR3 DNA is TGTGCCAGCAGGCCGGGACAGGGTTATGGCTACACCTTC.

The rearrangement links TRBV6-6 to TRBJ2-6; D unresolved. V dropped 6 bases and J dropped 0 bases, with 24 bases sitting between them. CDR1 is MNHNY, CDR2 SVGAGI, per germline (reference sequence). This CDR3 is built from 20 residues. CDR3 nucleotides: TGTGCCAGCAGCCCCTTTCCAGCTTTTTCCGTTGGCTCTGGGGCCAACGTCCTGACTTTC. The encoded protein is CASSPFPAFSVGSGANVLTF.

This chain links TRBV5-8 with TRBJ1-5; no definite D call. Per the germline V gene, CDR1 is SGHTS and CDR2 is YDEGEE. The CDR3 sequence is 14 residues long. V was cut by 4 bases and J by 4 bases, with 12 bases left in between. In DNA form, the CDR3 reads TGTGCCAGCAGCGGCCGGGTCTTAAATCAGCCCCAGCATTTT. This gives the protein CASSGRVLNQPQHF. Looking up the rest from reference TRBV5-8 and TRBJ1-5 gives the full variable domain: EAGVTQSPTHLIKTRGQQATLRCSPISGHTSVYWYQQALGLGLQFLLWYDEGEERNRGNFPPRFSGRQFPNYSSELNVNALELEDSALYLCASSGRVLNQPQHFGDGTRLSIL.

This rearrangement joins TRBV10-2 to TRBJ2-7; 11 nucleotides match TRBD2. The CDR3 loop spans 15 amino acids. The germline CDR1 and CDR2 sequences are WSHSY and SAAADI. Trimming removed 6 bases from V and 4 bases from J; junction bases left unmatched: 8. DNA of the CDR3: TGCGCCAGCAGCCCAACTAGCGGGAGCTTTTACGAGCAGTACTTC. Amino acid sequence: CASSPTSGSFYEQYF.

This chain connects TRBV12-3 or TRBV12-4 to TRBJ2-2; possibly TRBD2 for D (5 bases). The CDR3 spans 13 residues. With 4 bases removed from V and 7 bases from J, the gap between germline ends came to 10 bases. The CDR3 nucleotides read TGTGCCAGCAGTTGGCGGGCGGGCGGGGAGCTGTTTTTT. Its protein product is CASSWRAGGELFF.

V is TRBV6-5 and J is TRBJ2-7, with D uncertain. Per germline, CDR1 MNHEY and CDR2 SVGAGI. There are 15 residues in the CDR3. The ends were cut back, 2 bases at V and 9 bases at J, with 20 bases in the middle. CDR3 region: CASSYKLTQFDAQYF. CDR3 nucleotides: TGTGCCAGCAGTTACAAACTGACTCAATTCGACGCGCAGTACTTC.

V and J are TRBV7-9 and TRBJ2-2; D gene ambiguous. CDR1 and CDR2 (germline): SEHNR, FQNEAQ (reference sequence). Trimming removed 1 base at V and 7 bases at J, with 10 bases between. This CDR3 is 14 amino acids long. This chain's CDR3 is CASSLDGFGGELFF. CDR3 in DNA: TGTGCCAGCAGCTTAGATGGTTTTGGCGGGGAGCTGTTTTTT.

The gene calls are TRBV14 and TRBJ2-5; 12 positions agree with TRBD2. The CDR3 has 16 residues. V dropped 6 bases and J dropped 2; count of bases not matched to a gene: 7. Germline CDR1 SGHDN, CDR2 FVKESK. CDR3 coding DNA: TGTGCCAGCAGTACCGGACTAGCGGGACTACAAGAGACCCAGTACTTC. Translation gives CASSTGLAGLQETQYF.

J is TRBJ2-7 and V is TRBV30; 12 bases are shared with TRBD1. CDR1 GTSNPN and CDR2 SVGIG come from the germline V gene (reference sequence). The CDR3 spans 13 residues. V lost 5 bases and J lost 5; bases outside the gene matches: 4. The CDR3 region has the DNA TGTGCCTGGGACGGGACAGGGGGCCACGAGCAGTACTTC. It encodes CAWDGTGGHEQYF. The entire variable domain, with the rest obtained from reference TRBV30 and TRBJ2-7, is as follows: SQTIHQWPATLVQPVGSPLSLECTVEGTSNPNLYWYRQAAGRGLQLLFYSVGIGQISSEVPQNLSASRPQDRQFILSSKKLLLSDSGFYLCAWDGTGGHEQYFGPGTRLTVT.

J is TRBJ1-2 and V is TRBV6-5; D ambiguous. The CDR3 sequence is 16 residues long. Trimming cost V 2 bases and J 3 bases, with 16 bases left between them. CDR1 and CDR2 (germline): MNHEY, SVGAGI. CDR3 nucleotides: TGTGCCAGCAGTTACAGCTCTCCTCTACGTGACTATGGCTACACCTTC. Its protein is CASSYSSPLRDYGYTF.

The gene calls are TRBV29-1 and TRBJ2-1; either TRBD1 or TRBD2 may supply D (5 bases each). Germline values: CDR1 SQVTM, CDR2 ANQGSEA. Trimming removed 6 bases from V and 7 bases from J, with 13 bases in between. The CDR3 extends over 12 amino acids. The CDR3 DNA is TGCAGCGTCCAAAGAGGGGAGAATGAGCAGTTCTTC. This translates into CSVQRGENEQFF.